This T cell receptor (beta chain) stems from a study of T cell repertoires in cytomegalovirus infection. Study conclusions and caveats: HLA-C-restricted TCR beta clonotypes specific for CMV led the ex vivo response. Of the TCR beta families, the public ones yielded a cumulative frequency that identified carriers of CMV plus the relevant HLA.

In its sample, this clonotype was seen many times. What it binds is not known. One entry per CDR3 protein results from TCRdb running MiXCR on the reads. The sample lists about 150,000 distinct CDR3 sequences, about 25% occurring once. The source material was PBMCs. This TCR came from a human donor in good health (CMV status not recorded). Some clones in this sample may be carry-over from other donors' samples.

The CDR3 nucleotides are TGTGCCAGCAGCTTATGGGGTCCAGAGACCCAGTACTTC. This translates into CASSLWGPETQYF. This rearrangement joins TRBV7-2 to TRBJ2-5; D is uncertain. Germline values: CDR1 SGHTA, CDR2 FQGNSA. This CDR3 contains 13 residues. Trimming took 2 bases from V and 4 from J, leaving 8 bases between them.